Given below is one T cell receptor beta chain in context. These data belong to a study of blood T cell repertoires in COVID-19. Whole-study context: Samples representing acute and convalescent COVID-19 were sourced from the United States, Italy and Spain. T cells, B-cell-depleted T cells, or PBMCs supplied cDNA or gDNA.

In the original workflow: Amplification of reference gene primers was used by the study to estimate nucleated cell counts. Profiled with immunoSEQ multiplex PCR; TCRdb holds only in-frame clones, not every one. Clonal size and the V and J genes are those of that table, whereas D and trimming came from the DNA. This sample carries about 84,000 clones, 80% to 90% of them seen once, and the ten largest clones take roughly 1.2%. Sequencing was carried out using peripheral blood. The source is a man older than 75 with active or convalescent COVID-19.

The CDR3 loop reads CASSQGGRGKFGKNIQYF. For the CDR3, the DNA is TGTGCCAGCAGCCAAGGGGGCAGGGGGAAGTTTGGCAAAAACATTCAGTACTTC. This chain connects TRBV4-2 to TRBJ2-4; 7 positions match TRBD1. The CDR3 loop spans 18 amino acids. CDR1 is LGHNA and CDR2 is YNFKEQ in the germline V gene. Losses at the gene ends were 1 base for V and 3 bases for J; bases not matched to a gene: 12.